The 28 T cell receptor beta chains listed next were all sequenced from one sample in a study of T cells in Graves' hyperthyroidism and ophthalmopathy. Template material for amplifying TCR beta CDR3 regions consisted of RNA transcripts. RT-PCR in the first round (using the HTBI primer set) targeted the TCR CDR3. TCRdb re-called the multiplex PCR reads with MiXCR, one entry per CDR3 protein. The profile shows roughly 530,000 distinct CDR3 sequences, 17% of them singletons. The sequencing sample was made of blood. The source is a woman aged 18-29 years with Graves' ophthalmopathy.

The rearrangement uses TRBV5-1 and TRBJ2-3; 15 bases fit TRBD2. CDR3 length equals 16 residues. The J segment lost 5 bases and the V segment lost 0 bases, leaving 1 base of the junction unmatched. Germline V gene data show CDR1 as SGHRS and CDR2 as YFSETQ. The DNA for the CDR3 is TGCGCCAGCAGCTTGGAGGGACTAGCGGGAGGAGATACGCAGTATTTT. Amino acid sequence: CASSLEGLAGGDTQYF.

This clonotype was counted many times. The chain recombines TRBV2 with TRBJ1-1; tentatively, D is TRBD1 (5 bases). This CDR3 has 15 amino acids. Trimming cost V 3 bases and J 0 bases, with 11 bases left between them. Germline values: CDR1 SNHLY, CDR2 FYNNEI. The CDR3 DNA sequence: TGTGCCAGCAGTGATCAGGGCAGCATGAACACTGAAGCTTTCTTT. This codes for CASSDQGSMNTEAFF.

The table lists this clonotype with many counts. This chain links TRBV11-3 with TRBJ2-7, with D perhaps TRBD1 or TRBD2 (5 bases each). The V end lost 5 bases, the J end lost 7 bases, and 18 bases lay between the germline ends. The V gene's germline CDR1 is SGHNT and CDR2 YENEEA. The CDR3 loop spans 14 amino acids. The CDR3 DNA sequence: TGTGCCAGCAGCGCCCAGGGTGGCGAGGGGGAGCAGTACTTC. This translates into CASSAQGGEGEQYF.

This clonotype was seen a handful of times. The chain employs TRBV5-4 and TRBJ2-1; D not certain. CDR3 length equals 12 residues. V was clipped by 4 bases and J by 7 bases, with 9 bases between them. In germline, CDR1 is SGHNT, CDR2 YYREEE (reference sequence). This CDR3 reads CASSPDGNEQFF. Written as DNA, the CDR3 is TGTGCCAGCAGCCCAGATGGGAATGAGCAGTTCTTC.

In its sample, this clonotype was seen many times. V usage is TRBV28 and J usage is TRBJ2-3; TRBD2 matches at 9 bases. Per germline, CDR1 MDHEN and CDR2 SYDVKM. After removal of 5 bases from V and 3 bases from J, the junction contained 15 bases not matched to a gene. This CDR3 region has 18 residues. This chain's CDR3 is CASSMAGGLPLGTDTQYF. The CDR3 coding sequence is TGTGCCAGCAGTATGGCGGGAGGGCTACCCCTTGGAACAGATACGCAGTATTTT.

This clonotype showed up just a few times. The chain employs TRBV15 and TRBJ2-6; D might be TRBD1 or TRBD2, each matching 6 bases. The CDR3 spans 18 residues. Germline loops: CDR1 LNHNV, CDR2 YYDKDF (reference sequence). The V end was cut by 4 bases, the J end by 0 bases, with 16 bases between. CDR3 sequence reads: CATSNLADSSSGANVLTF. The DNA of the CDR3 is TGTGCCACCAGCAATTTAGCGGACAGCTCCTCTGGGGCCAACGTCCTGACTTTC.

This clonotype was detected many times. The chain carries TRBV6-5 and TRBJ1-1; D is ambiguous. Trimming took off 0 bases at V and 5 bases at J, with 10 bases between the two ends. Germline lookup yields CDR1 MNHEY and CDR2 SVGAGI. The CDR3 is 14 amino acids. CDR3 coding DNA: TGTGCCAGCAGTTACTCGGAAGGTGGGACTGAAGCTTTCTTT. This gives the protein CASSYSEGGTEAFF.

The V gene is TRBV27, the J gene TRBJ1-4, with D unclear. Germline CDR1 and CDR2: MNHEY and SMNVEV (reference sequence). The V and J ends lost 4 bases and 2 bases respectively, with 20 bases between them. This CDR3 comprises 18 residues. CDR3 DNA: TGTGCCAGCAGTTATGCCAGGACCCAACGTGGGACTAATGAAAAACTGTTTTTT. It yields the protein CASSYARTQRGTNEKLFF.

The sample holds many counts of this clonotype. DNA for the CDR3: TGTGCCAGCAGTTTAGGGACTAGCGGGGGGGCGCGAGAGACCCAGTACTTC. Encoded protein: CASSLGTSGGARETQYF. J is TRBJ2-5 and V is TRBV28; 16 nucleotides line up with TRBD2. J was trimmed by 4 bases and V by 2 bases; bases with no gene match: 4. The CDR3 loop spans 17 amino acids. Germline V gene data show CDR1 as MDHEN and CDR2 as SYDVKM.

This clonotype was seen ten or more times. The chain combines TRBV27 with TRBJ2-7; TRBD2 aligns across 12 bases. The CDR3 is 15 amino acids. CDR1 and CDR2 (germline): MNHEY, SMNVEV (reference sequence). The ends lost 3 bases at V and 1 base at J; junction bases unmatched: 1. CDR3: CASSFGLAGSYEQYF. As DNA, the CDR3 is TGTGCCAGCAGTTTCGGACTAGCGGGGTCCTACGAGCAGTACTTC.

At least ten counts were recorded for this clonotype. The V and J genes are TRBV28 and TRBJ2-1, with D possibly TRBD1 on 6 matching bases. Trimming shortened V by 6 bases and J by 5 bases, and 11 bases separated the two germline ends. This CDR3 has 13 residues. Per the germline V gene, CDR1 is MDHEN and CDR2 is SYDVKM. Here the CDR3 reads CASRLDSNNEQFF. CDR3 sequence (DNA): TGTGCCAGCAGGCTGGACAGTAACAATGAGCAGTTCTTC.

This clonotype was counted only a few times. The chain employs TRBV3-1 and TRBJ2-2; 11 bases are a match to TRBD2. Trimming at V came to 3 bases and at J to 6 bases, leaving 12 bases not matched to a gene. The CDR3 has 18 residues. Germline V gene sequence: CDR1 LGHDT, CDR2 YNNKEL (reference sequence). The CDR3 coding sequence is TGTGCCAGCAGCCAGAGACTAGCGGGGTTAGGGGGCCCCGGGGAGCTGTTTTTT. It codes for CASSQRLAGLGGPGELFF.

A note on this clonotype: A much larger clonotype is one base distant, so this may be a read error. Here the CDR3 omits its conserved ending phenylalanine or tryptophan, so a read error is the likely source. This chain joins TRBV5-1 and TRBJ1-1; the D gene is possibly TRBD1 (6 bases). The CDR3 extends over 15 amino acids. V dropped 2 bases and J dropped 0 bases, with 11 bases sitting between them. The germline gives CDR1 SGHRS, CDR2 YFSETQ. CDR3 sequence reads: CASSFRGGMNTEAFS. CDR3 in DNA: TGCGCCAGCAGCTTTCGTGGGGGCATGAACACTGAAGCTTTCTCT.

V usage is TRBV15 and J usage is TRBJ1-1; D not resolved. From germline, CDR1 is LNHNV and CDR2 YYDKDF (reference sequence). V was trimmed by 3 bases and J by 6 bases, leaving 8 bases between them. There are 12 residues in the CDR3. The CDR3 region has the DNA TGTGCCACCAGCAGCAGTGGGGCTGAAGCTTTCTTT. Residues: CATSSSGAEAFF. The full variable domain, in which reference TRBV15 and TRBJ1-1 provide the parts outside the CDR3, is DAMVIQNPRYQVTQFGKPVTLSCSQTLNHNVMYWYQQKSSQAPKLLFHYYDKDFNNEADTPDNFQSRRPNTSFCFLDIRSPGLGDTAMYLCATSSSGAEAFFGQGTRLTVV.

The rearrangement links TRBV11-2 to TRBJ2-3; D call uncertain. The V end lost 2 bases, the J end lost 4 bases, and 7 bases lay between the germline ends. The V gene's germline CDR1 is SGHAT and CDR2 FQNNGV. The CDR3 is 13 residues long. The CDR3 loop reads CASSLYPADTQYF. The CDR3 region has the DNA TGTGCCAGCAGCTTATACCCAGCAGATACGCAGTATTTT.

This clonotype appeared a few times. This chain joins TRBV15 and TRBJ2-5, with 7 positions matching TRBD2. The CDR3 is made up of 16 amino acids. Looked up from germline, CDR1 is LNHNV and CDR2 is YYDKDF (reference sequence). The junction had 9 bases not matched to a gene; V was cut back by 3 bases and J by 2 bases. The CDR3 DNA sequence: TGTGCCACCAGCAGCGGGGAGGGGTACCTTCAAGAGACCCAGTACTTC. Translating it yields CATSSGEGYLQETQYF.

In its sample, this clonotype was seen many times. This rearrangement joins TRBV7-9 to TRBJ1-2; no clear D gene. V lost 0 bases and J lost 8, with 13 bases in between. CDR3 size: 14 residues. Germline lookup yields CDR1 SEHNR and CDR2 FQNEAQ (reference sequence). The CDR3 DNA reads as TGTGCCAGCAGCTTAGCGGTCCGGGGAGAGGGCTACACCTTC. This translates into CASSLAVRGEGYTF.

This clonotype appeared many times. The chain recombines TRBV5-1 with TRBJ2-5; maybe TRBD2 (6 bases). The germline V and J ends were trimmed by 5 bases and 5 bases, with 22 bases remaining between them. Germline V gene data show CDR1 as SGHRS and CDR2 as YFSETQ. The CDR3 sequence is 16 residues long. CDR3 coding DNA: TGCGCCAGCAGGCCACCTTTGGCGGGGACGGGTGAGACCCAGTACTTC. Protein sequence: CASRPPLAGTGETQYF.

The chain recombines TRBV20-1 with TRBJ2-5, with D hard to call. Germline CDR1 reads DFQATT; CDR2 reads SNEGSKA (reference sequence). The CDR3 has 11 amino acids. Between the trimmed V and J ends, which lost 3 bases and 3 bases, there was a span of 5 bases. This chain's CDR3 is CSASQEETQYF. In DNA, the CDR3 is TGCAGTGCTAGTCAGGAAGAGACCCAGTACTTC.

A single count supports this clonotype. A much larger clone lies one base from this, so it may be a read error. The chain combines TRBV20-1 with TRBJ1-1, with D unresolved. This CDR3 comprises 13 residues. Germline V gives CDR1 DFQATT, CDR2 SNEGSKA (reference sequence). CDR3 residues: CSASNDKNPEAFF. Here the CDR3 DNA reads TGCAGTGCTAGTAACGACAAGAACCCTGAAGCTTTCTTT.

This clonotype appeared many times. The chain has TRBV28 and TRBJ2-6; no firm D call. CDR1 is MDHEN, CDR2 SYDVKM, per germline. V was clipped by 6 bases and J by 4 bases, with 19 bases between them. This CDR3 is 17 amino acids long. CDR3 in amino acids: CASSFGTHVSGANVLTF. In DNA form, the CDR3 reads TGTGCCAGCAGCTTTGGTACACATGTTTCCGGGGCCAACGTCCTGACTTTC.

The V gene is TRBV20-1, the J gene TRBJ2-7, with 8 bases matching TRBD1. The V gene end was trimmed by 2 bases and the J gene end by 6 bases; junction bases not matched to a gene: 3. Looked up from germline, CDR1 is DFQATT and CDR2 is SNEGSKA (reference sequence). The CDR3 has 12 amino acids. The CDR3 bases are TGCAGTGCTAGACGGACAGGGATCGAGCAGTACTTC. This encodes CSARRTGIEQYF.

The chain employs TRBV7-9 and TRBJ2-6; D gene ambiguous. The V and J ends lost 5 bases and 4 bases respectively, with 12 bases between them. Germline V gene sequence: CDR1 SEHNR, CDR2 FQNEAQ (reference sequence). The CDR3 loop spans 15 amino acids. The CDR3: CASSRDLTGANVLTF. CDR3 coding DNA: TGTGCCAGCAGCCGCGACTTGACGGGGGCCAACGTCCTGACTTTC.

The CDR3 DNA reads as TGCAGCGGCGAACAGGGGAAGGGTAGCGGGGAGCTGTTTTTT. Protein: CSGEQGKGSGELFF. This sequence joins TRBV29-1 and TRBJ2-2, with TRBD1 matching 7 bases. With V trimmed by 7 bases and J by 7 bases, 12 bases remained unmatched. This CDR3 region has 14 residues. Per germline, CDR1 SQVTM and CDR2 ANQGSEA.

This chain connects TRBV6-9 to TRBJ1-2; 7 bases fit TRBD1. With 3 bases clipped from V and 1 base from J, the junction kept 5 bases outside the gene matches. CDR1 MNHGY and CDR2 SVAAGI come from the germline V gene. This CDR3 is 15 amino acids long. DNA of the CDR3: TGTGCCAGCAGTTACCAGGGGGGGGGTAACTATGGCTACACCTTC. Its translation: CASSYQGGGNYGYTF.

CDR3 protein: CASSLASTGNTEAFF. CDR3 DNA: TGTGCCAGCAGCTTGGCCAGTACAGGGAACACTGAAGCTTTCTTT. The chain combines TRBV5-6 with TRBJ1-1; the D gene is possibly TRBD1 (5 bases). Trimming took off 0 bases at V and 1 base at J, with 10 bases between the two ends. Germline V gives CDR1 SGHDT, CDR2 YYEEEE. The CDR3 contains 15 residues.

The chain employs TRBV18 and TRBJ2-3, with 9 bases fitting TRBD2. The germline gives CDR1 KGHSH, CDR2 LQKENI. The CDR3 extends over 13 amino acids. V shed 5 bases and J 12 bases; nucleotides not matched to a gene: 9. This CDR3 is CASSSRTSAEQYF. Here the CDR3 DNA reads TGTGCCAGCTCATCCCGGACTAGCGCCGAACAGTATTTT.

This clonotype was counted many times. The chain has TRBV28 and TRBJ1-1, with 11 bases matching TRBD1. Germline lookup yields CDR1 MDHEN and CDR2 SYDVKM. CDR3 length: 15 amino acids. The ends lost 3 bases at V and 10 bases at J; junction bases unmatched: 10. CDR3 residues: CASSLAGTGGGGAFF. CDR3 bases: TGTGCCAGCAGTTTGGCCGGGACAGGGGGAGGAGGAGCTTTCTTT.